What follows is one TCR beta chain and its context. This sample stems from a study of control samples from healthy donors and cancer patients. The assay was immunoSEQ multiplex PCR, and TCRdb's table has in-frame clones only and misses some. The sample lists around 70,000 clones, 94% occurring once. This sequence was found in a woman aged 30 to 39 in good health. Sample: blood.

The CDR3 nucleotides are TGTGCCAGCAGTACCAACCCTAGCGGGGGGTGGGAGCAGTTCTTC. Its translation is CASSTNPSGGWEQFF. The chain is built from TRBV27 and TRBJ2-1, with 11 bases identical to TRBD2. From germline, CDR1 is MNHEY and CDR2 SMNVEV (reference sequence). With V trimmed by 5 bases and J by 10 bases, 10 bases remained unmatched. CDR3 length: 15 residues.